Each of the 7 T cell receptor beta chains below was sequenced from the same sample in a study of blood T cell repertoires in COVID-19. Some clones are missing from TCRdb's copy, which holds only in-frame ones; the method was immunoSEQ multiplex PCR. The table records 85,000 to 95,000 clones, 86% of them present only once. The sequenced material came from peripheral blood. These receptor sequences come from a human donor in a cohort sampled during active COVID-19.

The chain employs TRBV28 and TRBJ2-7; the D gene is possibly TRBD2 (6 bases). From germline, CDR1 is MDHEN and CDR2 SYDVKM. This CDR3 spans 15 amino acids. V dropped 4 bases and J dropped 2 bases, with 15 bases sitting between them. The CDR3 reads CASSSGGQTPYEQYF. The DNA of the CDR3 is TGTGCCAGCAGTTCCGGAGGGCAGACTCCCTACGAGCAGTACTTC.

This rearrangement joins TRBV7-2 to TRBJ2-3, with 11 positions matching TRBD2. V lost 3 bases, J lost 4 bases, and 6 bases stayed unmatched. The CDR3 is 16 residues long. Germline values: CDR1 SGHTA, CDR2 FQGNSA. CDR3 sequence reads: CASSFSSGGPADTQYF. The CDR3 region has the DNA TGTGCCAGCAGCTTTTCTAGCGGGGGGCCAGCAGATACGCAGTATTTT.

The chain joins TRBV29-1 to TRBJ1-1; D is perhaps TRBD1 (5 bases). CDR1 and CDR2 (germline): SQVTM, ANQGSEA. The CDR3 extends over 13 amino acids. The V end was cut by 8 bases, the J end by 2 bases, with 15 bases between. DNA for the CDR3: TGCAGCTTGAGGCCCGGGGGAAACACTGAAGCTTTCTTT. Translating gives CSLRPGGNTEAFF.

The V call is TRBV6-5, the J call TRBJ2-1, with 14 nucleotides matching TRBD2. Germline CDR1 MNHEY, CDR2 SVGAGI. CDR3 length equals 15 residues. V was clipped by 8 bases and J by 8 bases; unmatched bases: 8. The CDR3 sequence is CASAGLAGGWDEQFF. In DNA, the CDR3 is TGTGCCAGCGCCGGACTAGCGGGAGGTTGGGATGAGCAGTTCTTC.

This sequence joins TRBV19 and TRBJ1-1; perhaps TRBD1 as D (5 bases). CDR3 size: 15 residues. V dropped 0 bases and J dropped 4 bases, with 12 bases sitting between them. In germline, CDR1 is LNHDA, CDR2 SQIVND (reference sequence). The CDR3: CASSIEIGGGTEAFF. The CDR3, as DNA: TGTGCCAGTAGTATAGAGATCGGCGGGGGCACTGAAGCTTTCTTT.

DNA of the CDR3: TGTGCCACCCGTGGGACAGGGGCTAACTATGGCTACACCTTC. Its translation is CATRGTGANYGYTF. The genes are TRBV19 and TRBJ1-2, with TRBD1 matching 10 bases. The CDR3 runs 14 residues. The J segment lost 0 bases and the V segment lost 10 bases, leaving 5 bases of the junction unmatched. CDR1 LNHDA and CDR2 SQIVND come from the germline V gene (reference sequence). Variable domain in full (rest from reference TRBV19 and TRBJ1-2): DGGITQSPKYLFRKEGQNVTLSCEQNLNHDAMYWYRQDPGQGLRLIYYSQIVNDFQKGDIAEGYSVSREKKESFPLTVTSAQKNPTAFYLCATRGTGANYGYTFGSGTRLTVV.

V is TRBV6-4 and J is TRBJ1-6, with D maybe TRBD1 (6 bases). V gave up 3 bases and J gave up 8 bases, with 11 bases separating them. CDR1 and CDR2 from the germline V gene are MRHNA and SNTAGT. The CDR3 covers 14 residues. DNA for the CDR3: TGTGCCAGCAGTGAAGAGACAGGCTATTCACCCCTCCACTTT. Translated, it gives CASSEETGYSPLHF.